A single sample gave rise to the 24 T cell receptor beta chains below, sequenced in a study of blood T cells in healthy people across ages. Primed by a sample-barcoded 5' primer and a J-beta primer mix, a second PCR proceeded for 7 to 11 cycles. Via MiXCR, TCRdb re-called the 5' RACE reads, giving one row per CDR3 protein. The table includes 1.5 million to 2 million distinct CDR3 sequences, approximately 28% detected once. Specimen: blood. Receptors were obtained from a woman aged 25 to 39 in good health.

This clonotype was observed many times. A read error may produce the germline difference seen at one junction end. The genes are TRBV5-1 and TRBJ2-7, with unresolved D. The length of the CDR3 is 13 residues. Germline loops: CDR1 SGHRS, CDR2 YFSETQ. The CDR3 bases are TGTGCCAGCAGCCTCCACGGATCCTACGAGCAGTACTTC. Encoded protein: CASSLHGSYEQYF.

This sequence joins TRBV7-2 and TRBJ1-2, with no clear D. Trimming left V 2 bases short and J 0 bases short, with 10 bases between. CDR1 and CDR2 from the germline V gene are SGHTA and FQGNSA. The CDR3 is 15 residues long. As DNA, the CDR3 is TGTGCCAGCAGCTTATCCCGCAGGCCTAACTATGGCTACACCTTC. Translation: CASSLSRRPNYGYTF.

Many counts were recorded for this clonotype. The V gene is TRBV12-3 or TRBV12-4, the J gene TRBJ2-5; D may correspond to TRBD1 or TRBD2 (5 bases each). V gave up 8 bases and J gave up 3 bases, with 10 bases separating them. The CDR3 length is 12 residues. CDR3 coding DNA: TGTGCCAGCCTCGGGACCGAAGAGACCCAGTACTTC. This translates into CASLGTEETQYF.

V usage is TRBV5-1 and J usage is TRBJ2-5, with 8 bases lining up with TRBD1. V trimming: 8 bases; J trimming: 13 bases; junction bases outside the gene matches: 13. The CDR3 is made up of 12 amino acids. Germline V gene lookup returns CDR1 SGHRS and CDR2 YFSETQ. The DNA of the CDR3 is TGCGCCAGACTGACAGGGGAAGAGGCCCGGTACTTC. Protein product: CARLTGEEARYF.

This clonotype was recorded a few times. The V and J genes are TRBV18 and TRBJ2-5, with 7 bases identical to TRBD2. Losses at the gene ends were 2 bases for V and 0 bases for J; bases not matched to a gene: 3. The CDR3 consists of 15 residues. The V gene's germline CDR1 is KGHSH and CDR2 LQKENI. The DNA of the CDR3 is TGTGCCAGCTCACCAACCGGGGGGAACCAAGAGACCCAGTACTTC. Translation: CASSPTGGNQETQYF.

This clonotype was seen more than once but under ten times. CDR3 DNA sequence: TGCAGCGTCCAACAGGGGTGGAGGGATTCACCCCTCCACTTT. Its protein product is CSVQQGWRDSPLHF. The chain carries TRBV29-1 and TRBJ1-6; 7 nucleotides align to TRBD1. With 6 bases clipped from V and 8 bases from J, the junction kept 10 bases outside the gene matches. The CDR3 runs to 14 residues. Germline CDR1 is SQVTM and CDR2 is ANQGSEA.

This clonotype turned up a few times. The V gene is TRBV6-6, the J gene TRBJ2-1, with a tentative D call TRBD1 (6 bases). Trimming removed 6 bases from V and 8 bases from J, with 14 bases in between. Per germline, CDR1 MNHNY and CDR2 SVGAGI (reference sequence). CDR3 length equals 13 residues. CDR3 amino acids: CASSGQGTHEQFF. DNA for the CDR3: TGTGCCAGCAGCGGGCAGGGGACGCATGAGCAGTTCTTC.

With regard to this clonotype: The junction shows a germline mismatch at one end, possibly a read error. The V and J genes are TRBV15 and TRBJ1-6; 7 bases agree with TRBD1. The CDR3 has 18 amino acids. Germline CDR1 reads LNHNV; CDR2 reads YYDKDF (reference sequence). The CDR3, as DNA: TGTGCCTCCAGCAGCATAGGGGACAGCCAAACCTATAATTCACCCCTCCACTTT. Amino acid sequence: CASSSIGDSQTYNSPLHF.

This clonotype was counted only a few times. The junction shows a germline mismatch at one end, possibly a read error. The CDR3 DNA reads as TGTACCAGCAGTTATGAGGGAAGCACAGATACGCAGTATTTT. It encodes CTSSYEGSTDTQYF. The chain is built from TRBV6-5 and TRBJ2-3; D perhaps matches TRBD2 (5 bases). There are 14 residues in the CDR3. Germline CDR1 is MNHEY and CDR2 is SVGAGI.

This clonotype was observed many times. The chain carries TRBV25-1 and TRBJ2-7; TRBD2 matches at 7 bases. In germline, CDR1 is MGHDK, CDR2 SYGVNS. Trimming cost V 2 bases and J 0 bases; bases outside gene matches: 4. This CDR3 is 15 amino acids long. This CDR3 is CASSEGGGSSYEQYF. The CDR3 DNA reads TGTGCCAGCAGTGAAGGGGGAGGGTCCTCCTACGAGCAGTACTTC.

The V gene is TRBV12-3 or TRBV12-4, the J gene TRBJ2-4; D is undetermined. TRBJ2-7 matches the DNA end more closely, so the J call is doubtful. The length of the CDR3 is 12 residues. CDR3: CASSSPRDEQYF. DNA of the CDR3: TGTGCCAGCAGTTCCCCTAGGGACGAGCAGTACTTC.

As concerns this clonotype: Since a much larger clone is just one base distant, this may be a read error. The chain employs TRBV10-3 and TRBJ2-7; 7 bases are a match to TRBD1. J was trimmed by 7 bases and V by 11 bases; bases with no gene match: 11. The CDR3 runs to 12 residues. In germline, CDR1 is ENHRY, CDR2 SYGVKD. CDR3 loop: CAEGQLYNEQYF. The CDR3 DNA reads TGTGCCGAGGGACAGCTATACAATGAGCAGTACTTC.

CDR3 in amino acids: CASSWGRPLDGYTF. The CDR3 nucleotides are TGCGCCAGCAGCTGGGGACGGCCGCTGGATGGCTACACCTTC. The chain recombines TRBV5-1 with TRBJ1-2, with a possible D match to TRBD1 (5 bases). Germline V lookup: CDR1 SGHRS, CDR2 YFSETQ. The V and J ends lost 3 bases and 6 bases respectively, with 15 bases between them. The CDR3 covers 14 residues.

On this clonotype itself: This may come from a read error, since a much larger clone is one base off. The J gene is TRBJ2-7, the V gene TRBV5-1; D may correspond to TRBD1 or TRBD2 (5 bases each). Looked up from germline, CDR1 is SGHRS and CDR2 is YFSETQ. This CDR3 has 14 residues. In nucleotides, the CDR3 is TGCGCCAGCAGCTGGGGACGGGGCTCATACGATCAGTACTTC. Protein sequence: CASSWGRGSYDQYF.

The chain carries TRBV4-3 and TRBJ1-5; unclear D gene. Germline V gene lookup returns CDR1 LGHNA and CDR2 YSLEER. The germline V and J ends were trimmed by 0 bases and 7 bases, with 7 bases remaining between them. This CDR3 comprises 13 residues. The CDR3 nucleotides are TGCGCCAGCAGCCAAGAGGTAACGCAGCCCCAGCATTTT. Amino acids: CASSQEVTQPQHF.

This clonotype showed up just a few times. The chain couples TRBV7-2 to TRBJ2-7; D is undetermined. Trimming took off 2 bases at V and 5 bases at J, with 10 bases between the two ends. This CDR3 is built from 13 residues. Germline CDR1 SGHTA, CDR2 FQGNSA. CDR3 residues: CASSLSGRNEQYF. CDR3 bases: TGTGCCAGCAGCTTATCAGGTAGAAACGAGCAGTACTTC.

About this clonotype itself: Given a much more abundant clone one base away, this may be a read error. The rearrangement uses TRBV29-1 and TRBJ2-1; 8 positions agree with TRBD1. The V gene's germline CDR1 is SQVTM and CDR2 ANQGSEA. The CDR3 is 12 amino acids. V dropped 6 bases and J dropped 5; count of bases not matched to a gene: 3. This CDR3 reads CSVGQDHNEQFF. Here the CDR3 DNA reads TGCAGCGTGGGACAGGACCACAATGAGCAGTTCTTC.

This clonotype has only a few counts. The gene calls are TRBV3-1 and TRBJ2-6; no reliable D call. The CDR3 has 15 residues. From germline, CDR1 is LGHDT and CDR2 YNNKEL (reference sequence). Between the trimmed V and J ends, which lost 6 bases and 4 bases, there was a span of 13 bases. The CDR3 sequence is CASRRTAKGANVLTF. The DNA for the CDR3 is TGTGCCAGCAGGAGGACCGCGAAAGGGGCCAACGTCCTGACTTTC.

The count of this clonotype is one. This may come from a read error, since a much larger clone is one base off. The chain carries TRBV7-2 and TRBJ1-2; TRBD1 matches 8 bases. Germline CDR1 and CDR2: SGHTA and FQGNSA. Trimming removed 5 bases from V and 10 bases from J; junction bases left unmatched: 6. The CDR3 covers 12 residues. CDR3 region: CASSLGQAIYTF. The CDR3 coding sequence is TGTGCCAGCAGCCTGGGACAGGCCATCTACACCTTC. The full variable domain, rest sourced from reference TRBV7-2 and TRBJ1-2, is GAGVSQSPSNKVTEKGKDVELRCDPISGHTALYWYRQSLGQGLEFLIYFQGNSAPDKSGLPSDRFSAERTGGSVSTLTIQRTQQEDSAVYLCASSLGQAIYTFGSGTRLTVV.

This clonotype was detected only a few times. The CDR3 DNA reads TGTGCCAGCAGTTACTCGCGGGCACAGCGGGGCTACACCTTC. This sequence encodes CASSYSRAQRGYTF. This chain connects TRBV6-5 to TRBJ1-2; D call uncertain. Germline CDR1 reads MNHEY; CDR2 reads SVGAGI. Trimming shortened V by 0 bases and J by 8 bases, and 13 bases separated the two germline ends. This CDR3 spans 14 amino acids.

This clonotype was observed a handful of times. This chain links TRBV5-1 with TRBJ1-2, with D possibly TRBD1 on 5 matching bases. Trimming pared 2 bases from V and 8 bases from J, leaving 22 bases between. The CDR3 runs to 16 residues. The germline CDR1 and CDR2 sequences are SGHRS and YFSETQ. CDR3 sequence reads: CASSFDGEGIDGGYTF. The CDR3 DNA sequence: TGCGCCAGCAGCTTCGACGGAGAGGGGATAGATGGAGGCTACACCTTC.

The chain combines TRBV14 with TRBJ2-2, with D possibly matching TRBD1 (5 bases). This CDR3 has 17 amino acids. Trimming removed 0 bases at V and 4 bases at J, with 15 bases between. Germline V gene lookup returns CDR1 SGHDN and CDR2 FVKESK. The CDR3 DNA is TGTGCCAGCAGCCAAGATAAAGGGGCCCGGGTCACCGGGGAGCTGTTTTTT. Translation gives CASSQDKGARVTGELFF. The variable domain in full, completed from reference TRBV14 and TRBJ2-2, reads EAGVTQFPSHSVIEKGQTVTLRCDPISGHDNLYWYRRVMGKEIKFLLHFVKESKQDESGMPNNRFLAERTGGTYSTLKVQPAELEDSGVYFCASSQDKGARVTGELFFGEGSRLTVL.

The sample holds a few counts of this clonotype. J is TRBJ2-5 and V is TRBV11-2; D is perhaps TRBD1 (5 bases). The CDR3 covers 15 residues. Germline CDR1 SGHAT, CDR2 FQNNGV. Trimming stripped 1 base from V and 2 bases from J, with 11 bases between. DNA for the CDR3: TGTGCCAGCAGCTTAGTCGGAAGGGGACAAGAGACCCAGTACTTC. Translating gives CASSLVGRGQETQYF.

DNA for the CDR3: TGTGCCAGAGGTGGCAGATGGGGGGCCGGGAATGGCTACACCTTC. Its translation: CARGGRWGAGNGYTF. The V and J genes are TRBV7-2 and TRBJ1-2; TRBD1 is a possible D gene (6 bases). This CDR3 has 15 amino acids. Germline V lookup: CDR1 SGHTA, CDR2 FQGNSA. Trimming removed 9 bases from V and 6 bases from J, with 23 bases in between.